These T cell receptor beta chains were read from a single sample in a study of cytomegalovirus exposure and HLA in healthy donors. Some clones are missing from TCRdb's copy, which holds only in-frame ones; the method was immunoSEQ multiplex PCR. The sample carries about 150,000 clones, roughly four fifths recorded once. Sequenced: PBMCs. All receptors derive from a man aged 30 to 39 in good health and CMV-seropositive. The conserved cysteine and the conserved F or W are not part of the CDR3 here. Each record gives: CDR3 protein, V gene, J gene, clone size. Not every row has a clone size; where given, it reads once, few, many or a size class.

CDR3: ASSLVSSGSYEQY; V: TRBV5-1; J: TRBJ2-7; size: -
CDR3: ASSPTLDGIRSNVLT; V: TRBV27; J: TRBJ2-6; size: -
CDR3: ASSRDSGTEAF; V: TRBV2; J: TRBJ1-1; size: -
CDR3: ASRLGGGGYT; V: TRBV28; J: TRBJ1-2; size: once
CDR3: ASRPIATNEKLF; V: TRBV28; J: TRBJ1-4; size: -
CDR3: ASRTGTNIQY; V: TRBV6-6; J: TRBJ2-4; size: few
CDR3: ASSEFTTNEKLF; V: TRBV2; J: TRBJ1-4; size: -
CDR3: ASIGTGRRPGELF; V: TRBV2; J: TRBJ2-2; size: -
CDR3: ASTLVGAGGETQY; V: TRBV5-6; J: TRBJ2-5; size: -
CDR3: ASSYGTGSDTQY; V: TRBV27; J: TRBJ2-3; size: -
CDR3: ASSPDRVQHTVY; V: TRBV7-6; J: TRBJ1-3; size: -
CDR3: ASSSTSGSYNEQF; V: TRBV5-1; J: TRBJ2-1; size: -
CDR3: ASSSGLAGGLYDEQY; V: TRBV7-8; J: TRBJ2-7; size: once
CDR3: SVVSRYGDTQY; V: TRBV29-1; J: TRBJ2-3; size: -
CDR3: ASSTSGGTERETQY; V: TRBV9; J: TRBJ2-5; size: -
CDR3: ASSLKEAGWIGEQY; V: TRBV5-4; J: TRBJ2-7; size: -
CDR3: ATIRGTSTDTQY; V: TRBV18; J: TRBJ2-3; size: -
CDR3: ASSLVGGSSGANGLT; V: TRBV7-6; J: TRBJ2-6; size: -
CDR3: ASSLPRSVEGYSYEQY; V: TRBV28; J: TRBJ2-7; size: -